Following are 21 T cell receptor beta chains from one sample sequenced in a study of CD8+ T cells in alopecia areata. Treatment noted: oral pan-JAK inhibitor, 5-10 mg twice daily. Reverse transcription of extracted RNA yielded cDNA, which provided the sequencing template. The data were produced by immunoSEQ multiplex PCR, yet TCRdb's version contains in-frame clones alone and is incomplete. The sample records 110,000 or so clones, less than 70% being singletons. The sample here was CD4+ T cells sorted from blood, taken at week 24, from a patient treated with tofacitinib. The origin of the receptors is a human donor with alopecia areata.

V and J are TRBV7-2 and TRBJ1-2, with 12 bases that match TRBD1. The germline V gene encodes CDR1 SGHTA and CDR2 FQGNSA. J was trimmed by 7 bases and V by 1 base; bases with no gene match: 4. The CDR3 has 15 residues. In nucleotides, the CDR3 is TGTGCCAGCAGCTTAGGGGACAGGGGGCGCGGTGGCTACACCTTC. Protein sequence: CASSLGDRGRGGYTF.

The chain carries TRBV7-6 and TRBJ1-1; D is possibly TRBD1 (6 bases). This CDR3 spans 13 amino acids. The V end lost 4 bases, the J end lost 1 base, and 7 bases lay between the germline ends. Germline CDR1 and CDR2: SGHVS and FNYEAQ. The CDR3 DNA follows: TGTGCCAGCAGCTCGGGACAGAACACTGAAGCTTTCTTT. Translating it yields CASSSGQNTEAFF.

The rearrangement joins TRBV7-8 to TRBJ2-2; TRBD1 might be the D (6 bases). Trimming removed 3 bases from V and 5 bases from J, with 13 bases in between. The CDR3 spans 15 residues. Germline loops: CDR1 SGHVS, CDR2 FQNEAQ. CDR3 sequence reads: CASSLGNQGTGELFF. The CDR3 DNA follows: TGTGCCAGCAGCTTGGGGAACCAGGGGACCGGGGAGCTGTTTTTT.

V usage is TRBV2 and J usage is TRBJ2-5, with 8 bases matching TRBD2. CDR3 length: 14 residues. Germline V gene lookup returns CDR1 SNHLY and CDR2 FYNNEI. V shed 4 bases, J shed 5 bases, and the junction held 6 bases outside the gene matches. The CDR3 DNA reads as TGTGCCAGCAGTGCCCGGTCGGGAGGGGAGACCCAGTACTTC. It yields the protein CASSARSGGETQYF. Full variable domain (rest looked up from reference TRBV2 and TRBJ2-5): EPEVTQTPSHQVTQMGQEVILRCVPISNHLYFYWYRQILGQKVEFLVSFYNNEISEKSEIFDDQFSVERPDGSNFTLKIRSTKLEDSAMYFCASSARSGGETQYFGPGTRLLVL.

Only a few counts were recorded for this clone. The chain links TRBV5-1 to TRBJ1-5, with D perhaps matching TRBD1 (5 bases). The CDR3 consists of 15 residues. The germline V and J ends were trimmed by 2 bases and 4 bases, with 13 bases remaining between them. Germline-derived CDR1 and CDR2 are SGHRS and YFSETQ. The chain's CDR3 is CASSFTGGNNQPQHF. CDR3 coding DNA: TGCGCCAGCAGCTTCACAGGAGGGAATAATCAGCCCCAGCATTTT.

The rearrangement links TRBV29-1 to TRBJ2-2; D is perhaps TRBD2 (7 bases). The CDR3 is made up of 14 amino acids. CDR1 SQVTM and CDR2 ANQGSEA come from the germline V gene. V lost 7 bases to trimming and J lost 1 base, with 13 bases between them. CDR3 sequence: CSARGGVNTGELFF. DNA of the CDR3: TGCAGCGCCCGAGGGGGGGTGAACACCGGGGAGCTGTTTTTT.

The rearrangement links TRBV5-1 to TRBJ2-1; a weak D match, TRBD1 (5 bases). CDR1 and CDR2 from the germline V gene are SGHRS and YFSETQ. CDR3 length equals 13 residues. The V end was cut by 5 bases, the J end by 3 bases, with 9 bases between. The CDR3 sequence is CASRGRDYNEQFF. The CDR3 region has the DNA TGCGCCAGCAGGGGCAGGGACTACAATGAGCAGTTCTTC.

CDR3 residues: CAGKLQVQPNYGYTF. CDR3 nucleotides: TGTGCCGGCAAATTACAGGTCCAACCTAACTATGGCTACACCTTC. The chain combines TRBV2 with TRBJ1-2; maybe TRBD1 (5 bases). Germline lookup yields CDR1 SNHLY and CDR2 FYNNEI. The CDR3 covers 15 residues. Trimming stripped 11 bases from V and 0 bases from J, with 19 bases between.

The V call is TRBV9, the J call TRBJ2-7, with no clear D. The CDR3 is 15 amino acids. V lost 0 bases and J lost 1, with 11 bases in between. The V gene's germline CDR1 is SGDLS and CDR2 YYNGEE. CDR3 in DNA: TGTGCCAGCAGCGTAGATCAGCTACCGTCCTACGAGCAGTACTTC. Amino acid sequence: CASSVDQLPSYEQYF. Drawing the rest from reference TRBV9 and TRBJ2-7, the complete variable domain is DSGVTQTPKHLITATGQRVTLRCSPRSGDLSVYWYQQSLDQGLQFLIQYYNGEERAKGNILERFSAQQFPDLHSELNLSSLELGDSALYFCASSVDQLPSYEQYFGPGTRLTVT.

This chain uses TRBV15 with TRBJ1-2, with TRBD1 matching over 7 bases. The trim removed 0 bases at V and 5 bases at J, leaving 3 bases unmatched. The CDR3 spans 14 residues. The germline gives CDR1 LNHNV, CDR2 YYDKDF (reference sequence). The CDR3, as DNA: TGTGCCACCAGCAGAGAAAACAGGGGTTATGGCTACACCTTC. Translated: CATSRENRGYGYTF. Looking up the rest from reference TRBV15 and TRBJ1-2 gives the full variable domain: DAMVIQNPRYQVTQFGKPVTLSCSQTLNHNVMYWYQQKSSQAPKLLFHYYDKDFNNEADTPDNFQSRRPNTSFCFLDIRSPGLGDTAMYLCATSRENRGYGYTFGSGTRLTVV.

This rearrangement joins TRBV30 to TRBJ1-2; D gene ambiguous. This CDR3 comprises 13 residues. Germline assignment: CDR1 GTSNPN and CDR2 SVGIG (reference sequence). Between the trimmed V and J ends, which lost 4 bases and 9 bases, there was a span of 18 bases. The CDR3 spells CAWTPIGVSRYTF. CDR3 nucleotide sequence: TGTGCCTGGACCCCCATCGGGGTATCCCGCTACACCTTC.

This clone showed up just once. The chain links TRBV19 to TRBJ2-7; 8 bases match TRBD1. The J segment lost 3 bases and the V segment lost 5 bases, leaving 9 bases of the junction unmatched. The CDR3 has 15 residues. The germline V gene has CDR1 LNHDA and CDR2 SQIVND (reference sequence). The CDR3 loop reads CASSVGQDRGYEQYF. CDR3 nucleotide sequence: TGTGCCAGTAGTGTGGGACAGGACCGTGGCTACGAGCAGTACTTC.

CDR3 protein: CASAPSGGANEQFF. The CDR3 nucleotides read TGCGCCAGCGCCCCTAGCGGGGGGGCGAATGAGCAGTTCTTC. The rearrangement uses TRBV5-1 and TRBJ2-1, with 12 bases matching TRBD2. J lost 7 bases, V lost 7 bases, and 6 bases had no gene match. The CDR3 is 14 amino acids. Per germline, CDR1 SGHRS and CDR2 YFSETQ.

This clone was observed a single time. The rearrangement joins TRBV7-2 to TRBJ2-7; TRBD1 is a possible D gene (6 bases). The CDR3 runs to 13 residues. Trimming left V 4 bases short and J 3 bases short, with 10 bases between. Germline CDR1 SGHTA, CDR2 FQGNSA. The CDR3 spells CASSSRDNYEQYF. Here the CDR3 DNA reads TGTGCCAGCAGCTCCCGGGACAACTACGAGCAGTACTTC.

This clone turned up a few times. This chain connects TRBV27 to TRBJ1-5; D ambiguous. V lost 5 bases to trimming and J lost 2 bases, with 7 bases between them. The CDR3 spans 13 residues. CDR1 is MNHEY, CDR2 SMNVEV, per germline (reference sequence). Written as DNA, the CDR3 is TGTGCCAGCAGTGTGAGTGGCAATCAGCCCCAGCATTTT. Protein product: CASSVSGNQPQHF.

The CDR3 spells CASSTGRPSYGYTF. The CDR3 region has the DNA TGTGCCAGCAGTACAGGGAGGCCGAGCTATGGCTACACCTTC. J is TRBJ1-2 and V is TRBV5-4, with D possibly matching TRBD1 (6 bases). CDR3 length: 14 residues. Germline-derived CDR1 and CDR2 are SGHNT and YYREEE (reference sequence). Trimming cost V 5 bases and J 4 bases, with 15 bases left between them.

The chain is built from TRBV4-1 and TRBJ2-3; 9 positions agree with TRBD2. CDR3 size: 19 residues. Trimming removed 4 bases from V and 2 bases from J; junction bases left unmatched: 16. Germline V lookup: CDR1 MGHRA, CDR2 YSYEKL. CDR3 loop: CASSPRGAVAGATTDTQYF. CDR3 in DNA: TGCGCCAGCAGCCCTCGGGGTGCGGTAGCGGGGGCCACCACAGATACGCAGTATTTT.

The chain couples TRBV7-2 to TRBJ2-3; 9 bases align to TRBD2. The CDR3 spans 16 residues. The germline gives CDR1 SGHTA, CDR2 FQGNSA. With V trimmed by 4 bases and J by 3 bases, 8 bases remained unmatched. The CDR3 DNA is TGTGCCAGCAGCTCCCGGGAGCGGGGGGTTACAGATACGCAGTATTTT. Translated, it gives CASSSRERGVTDTQYF. Variable domain in full (rest from reference TRBV7-2 and TRBJ2-3): GAGVSQSPSNKVTEKGKDVELRCDPISGHTALYWYRQSLGQGLEFLIYFQGNSAPDKSGLPSDRFSAERTGGSVSTLTIQRTQQEDSAVYLCASSSRERGVTDTQYFGPGTRLTVL.

The chain links TRBV2 to TRBJ2-5, with TRBD1 matching 11 bases. CDR3 size: 14 residues. Germline V gives CDR1 SNHLY, CDR2 FYNNEI. V lost 7 bases and J lost 4; bases outside the gene matches: 5. CDR3 in DNA: TGTGCCAGCACCGGGACAGGGGGGAGAGAGACCCAGTACTTC. It specifies CASTGTGGRETQYF.

V and J are TRBV25-1 and TRBJ2-7, with 7 bases matching TRBD2. Germline V gene data show CDR1 as MGHDK and CDR2 as SYGVNS. The junction had 14 bases not matched to a gene; V was cut back by 3 bases and J by 3 bases. The CDR3 loop spans 17 amino acids. CDR3 sequence reads: CASSDSNRRGLHYEQYF. CDR3 bases: TGTGCCAGCAGTGATAGTAATCGGCGGGGACTACACTACGAGCAGTACTTC.

The V and J genes are TRBV4-3 and TRBJ1-1; D unresolved. CDR1 and CDR2 from the germline V gene are LGHNA and YSLEER. The CDR3 runs to 13 residues. Trimming shortened V by 4 bases and J by 2 bases, and 8 bases separated the two germline ends. CDR3 residues: CASSLTRNTEAFF. CDR3 in DNA: TGCGCCAGCAGCCTTACACGAAACACTGAAGCTTTCTTT.